This T cell receptor (beta chain) was profiled in a study of T cell changes during pregnancy in multiple sclerosis. Trimming removed 5 bases at V and 9 bases at J, with 17 bases between. This CDR3 is 13 amino acids long. CDR1 SGHTA and CDR2 FQGNSA come from the germline V gene. Profiled with immunoSEQ multiplex PCR; TCRdb holds only in-frame clones, not every one. The sample records tens of thousands of clones, around 93% being singletons. The chain combines TRBV7-2 with TRBJ2-7; possible D gene TRBD2, 6 bases. The receptor was isolated from a female donor with multiple sclerosis, enrolled in a pregnancy study. Material: CD4+ T cells from peripheral blood mononuclear cells, obtained after pregnancy. The CDR3 sequence: CASSQTTSSSQYF. CDR3 nucleotide sequence: TGTGCCAGCAGCCAAACTACTAGCTCATCGCAGTACTTC. The full variable domain, with the rest looked up from reference TRBV7-2 and TRBJ2-7, is GAGVSQSPSNKVTEKGKDVELRCDPISGHTALYWYRQSLGQGLEFLIYFQGNSAPDKSGLPSDRFSAERTGGSVSTLTIQRTQQEDSAVYLCASSQTTSSSQYFGPGTRLTVT.